The rows below give T cell receptor beta chains drawn from one sample of a study of Graves' ophthalmopathy and Graves' hyperthyroidism. TCRdb redid the calling of the multiplex PCR reads with MiXCR, one entry per CDR3 protein. The profile covers 200,000 to 250,000 distinct CDR3 sequences, with 20% to 25% appearing a single time and roughly 44% taken by the ten largest. Sequencing was done on a sample of peripheral blood. These receptors all stem from a woman aged 45-65 years with Graves' ophthalmopathy. Each CDR3 is given with its conserved first and last residue. D genes are given only for firm matches. Size is stated for part of the rows, as once, few or many counts, or as a class when the clone is expanded.

D	J	V	size	DNA	CDR3
-	TRBJ2-2	TRBV12-3/TRBV12-4	few	TGTGCCAGCAGTACCGGGGAGCTGTTTTTT	CASSTGELFF
TRBD1	TRBJ2-7	TRBV6-1	many	TGTGCCAGCAGCCAGGGGGGACAGGGATTACCCGAGCAGTACTTC	CASSQGGQGLPEQYF
-	TRBJ1-2	TRBV6-4	many	TGTGCCAGCAAATCCAAAGAGCCCGGGACACGAGCCTATGGCTACACCTTC	CASKSKEPGTRAYGYTF
TRBD2	TRBJ2-2	TRBV11-2	many	TGTGCCAGCAGCTCTGGACTAGCGGGAGTTCACACCGGGGAGCTGTTTTTT	CASSSGLAGVHTGELFF
-	TRBJ1-2	TRBV5-1	many	TGCGCCAGCAGCATAAATGGGGGGGACGGTGGCTACACCTTC	CASSINGGDGGYTF
-	TRBJ1-5	TRBV6-5	medium-sized	TGTGCCAGCACCGCAAACACAAATCAGCCCCAGCATTTT	CASTANTNQPQHF
-	TRBJ1-3	TRBV6-1	many	TGTGCCAGCAGGGGACTCGCTGGAAACACCATATATTTT	CASRGLAGNTIYF
-	TRBJ1-2	TRBV12-3/TRBV12-4	-	TGTGCCAGCACTTTAGGGCCTAATGGCTACATCTTC	CASTLGPNGYIF
TRBD1	TRBJ1-5	TRBV6-5	many	TGTGCCAGCACCCTACAGGGGCCCCCGAATCAGCCCCAGCATTTT	CASTLQGPPNQPQHF
-	TRBJ1-3	TRBV6-2/TRBV6-3	-	TGTGCCAGCAGTCGCGACAGCCACTCTGGAAACACCATATATTTT	CASSRDSHSGNTIYF
-	TRBJ1-2	TRBV29-1	many	TGCAGCGTTGACTCAGTGGACAACTATGGCTACACCTTC	CSVDSVDNYGYTF
TRBD2	TRBJ2-7	TRBV3-1	few	TGTGCCAGCAGCCAGACGAGACTAGCGGGAGACGAGCAGTACTTC	CASSQTRLAGDEQYF
TRBD2	TRBJ2-5	TRBV20-1	many	TGCAGTGACCAGATACTGGGTATGCGGGAGCGAGAGACCCAGTACTTC	CSDQILGMRERETQYF
-	TRBJ1-2	TRBV11-2	-	TGTGCCAGCAGCCCCTACGGGGGCCAAGGCTACACCTTC	CASSPYGGQGYTF
-	TRBJ1-1	TRBV19	many	TGTGCCAGTAGTCGCGGACAGACCGGTGGGGACACTGAAGCTTTCTTT	CASSRGQTGGDTEAFF
-	TRBJ2-5	TRBV7-2	many	TGTGCCAGCAGCCCCCCTTCCGGGGGCGCAAAGACCCAGTACTTC	CASSPPSGGAKTQYF
-	TRBJ2-2	TRBV6-1	many	TGTGCCAGCAGTGATAGGGTCGGTGCCGGGGAGCTGTTTTTT	CASSDRVGAGELFF
TRBD1	TRBJ1-2	TRBV12-3/TRBV12-4	many	TGTGCCAACAGTTTTACAGGGGAGGGAGGCTACACCTTC	CANSFTGEGGYTF
-	TRBJ1-1	TRBV12-3/TRBV12-4	many	TGTGCCAGCAGTTTAGCGCAGATCAGAATGAACACTGAAGCTTTCTTT	CASSLAQIRMNTEAFF
-	TRBJ1-2	TRBV15	-	TGTGCCACCAGCCCGACTAAGGACTATGGCTACACCTTC	CATSPTKDYGYTF
-	TRBJ1-2	TRBV28	many	TGTGCCAGCAGGGACACTCGTTATGGCTACACCTTC	CASRDTRYGYTF
TRBD2	TRBJ2-2	TRBV7-3	many	TGTGCCAGCAGCGCCCGAAGACTAGCGGACACCACCGGGGAGCTGTTTTTT	CASSARRLADTTGELFF
-	TRBJ2-5	TRBV28	many	TGTGCCAGCAGTTTGTGGGGGAGGCAGACCCAGTACTTC	CASSLWGRQTQYF